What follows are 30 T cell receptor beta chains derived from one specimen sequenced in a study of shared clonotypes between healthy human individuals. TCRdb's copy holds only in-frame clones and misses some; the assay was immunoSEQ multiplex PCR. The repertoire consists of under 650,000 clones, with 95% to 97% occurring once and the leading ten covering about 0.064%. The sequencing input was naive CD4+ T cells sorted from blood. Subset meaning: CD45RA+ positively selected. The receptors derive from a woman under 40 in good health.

Written as DNA, the CDR3 is TGTGCCAGCAGCCCAGGAGGGGGCGTTCTACGAGAGACCCAGTACTTC. As protein: CASSPGGGVLRETQYF. This chain links TRBV9 with TRBJ2-5, with D perhaps matching TRBD1 (7 bases). The CDR3 is made up of 16 amino acids. The germline gives CDR1 SGDLS, CDR2 YYNGEE. The V and J ends lost 4 bases and 4 bases respectively, with 20 bases between them.

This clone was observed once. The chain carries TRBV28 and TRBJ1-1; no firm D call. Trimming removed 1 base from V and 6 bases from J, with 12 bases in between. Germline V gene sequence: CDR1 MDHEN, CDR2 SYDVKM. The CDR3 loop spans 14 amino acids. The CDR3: CASSLYRVSPEAFF. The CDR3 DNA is TGTGCCAGCAGTTTATATCGGGTCTCCCCTGAAGCTTTCTTT.

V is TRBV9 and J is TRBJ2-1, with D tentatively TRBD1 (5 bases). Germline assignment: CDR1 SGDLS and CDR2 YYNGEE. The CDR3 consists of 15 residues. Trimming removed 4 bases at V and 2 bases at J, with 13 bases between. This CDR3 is CASSTDTAPYNEQFF. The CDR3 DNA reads TGTGCCAGCAGCACGGACACTGCGCCCTACAATGAGCAGTTCTTC.

The CDR3 bases are TGTGCCAGCAGTACGAGGACTAACAATGAGCAGTTCTTC. Translation: CASSTRTNNEQFF. This chain joins TRBV2 and TRBJ2-1, with D perhaps matching TRBD2 (6 bases). Germline V gene sequence: CDR1 SNHLY, CDR2 FYNNEI. The CDR3 loop spans 13 amino acids. The germline V and J ends were trimmed by 5 bases and 5 bases, with 10 bases remaining between them.

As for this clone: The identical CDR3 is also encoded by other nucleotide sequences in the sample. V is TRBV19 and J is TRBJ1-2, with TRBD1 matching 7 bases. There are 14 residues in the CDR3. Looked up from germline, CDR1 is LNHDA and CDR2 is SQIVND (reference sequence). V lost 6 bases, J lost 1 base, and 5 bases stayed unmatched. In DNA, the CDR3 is TGTGCCAGTAGGCGACAGGGAATTAACTATGGCTACACCTTC. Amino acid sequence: CASRRQGINYGYTF.

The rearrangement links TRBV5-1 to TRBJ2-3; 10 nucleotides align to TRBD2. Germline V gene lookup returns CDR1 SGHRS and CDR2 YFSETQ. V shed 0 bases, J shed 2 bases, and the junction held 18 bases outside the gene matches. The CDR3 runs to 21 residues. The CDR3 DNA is TGCGCCAGCAGCTTGGCCAAGGGCTCGAGCGGGAGGGCCCTTATCACAGATACGCAGTATTTT. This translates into CASSLAKGSSGRALITDTQYF.

The chain's CDR3 is CASRPPGTGYGYTF. CDR3 bases: TGTGCCAGCAGACCGCCCGGGACGGGTTATGGCTACACCTTC. This sequence joins TRBV5-4 and TRBJ1-2, with TRBD1 as a possible D gene (5 bases). The CDR3 contains 14 residues. V was pared by 5 bases and J by 5 bases, with 16 bases between. Germline CDR1 and CDR2: SGHNT and YYREEE (reference sequence).

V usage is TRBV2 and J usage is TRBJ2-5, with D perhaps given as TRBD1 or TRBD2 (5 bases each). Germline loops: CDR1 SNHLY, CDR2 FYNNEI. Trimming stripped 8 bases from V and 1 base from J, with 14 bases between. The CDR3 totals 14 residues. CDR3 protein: CASSAGTRQETQYF. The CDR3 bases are TGTGCCAGCTCCGCCGGGACCCGCCAAGAGACCCAGTACTTC.

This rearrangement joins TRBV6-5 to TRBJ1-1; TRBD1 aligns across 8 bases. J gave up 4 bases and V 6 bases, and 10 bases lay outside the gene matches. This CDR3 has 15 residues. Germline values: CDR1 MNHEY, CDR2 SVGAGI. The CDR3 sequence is CASRPALDRVTEAFF. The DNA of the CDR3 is TGTGCCAGCAGACCCGCATTGGACAGGGTCACTGAAGCTTTCTTT.

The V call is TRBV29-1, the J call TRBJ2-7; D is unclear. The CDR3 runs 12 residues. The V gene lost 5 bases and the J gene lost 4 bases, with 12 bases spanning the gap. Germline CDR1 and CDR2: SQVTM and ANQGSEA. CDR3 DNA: TGCAGCGTTATCTCCAGACAATACGAGCAGTACTTC. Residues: CSVISRQYEQYF.

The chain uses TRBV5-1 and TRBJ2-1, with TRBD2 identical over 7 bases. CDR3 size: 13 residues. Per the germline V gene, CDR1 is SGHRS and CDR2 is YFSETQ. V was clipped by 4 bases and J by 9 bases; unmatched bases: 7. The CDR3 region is CASSLISGTEQFF. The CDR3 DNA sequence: TGCGCCAGCAGCCTAATAAGCGGGACTGAGCAGTTCTTC.

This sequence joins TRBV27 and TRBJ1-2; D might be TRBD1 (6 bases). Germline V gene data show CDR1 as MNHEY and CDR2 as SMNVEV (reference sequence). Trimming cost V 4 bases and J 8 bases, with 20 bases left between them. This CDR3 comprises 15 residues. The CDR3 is CASSSRMDRPRGYTF. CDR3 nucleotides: TGTGCCAGCAGTTCCAGAATGGACAGACCTAGGGGCTACACCTTC.

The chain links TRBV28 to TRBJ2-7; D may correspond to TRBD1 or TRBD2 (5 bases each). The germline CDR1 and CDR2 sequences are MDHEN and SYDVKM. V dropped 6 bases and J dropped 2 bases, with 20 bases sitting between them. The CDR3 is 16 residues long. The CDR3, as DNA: TGTGCCAGCAGCTCACTTGCCGGGACGGAGACCTACGAGCAGTACTTC. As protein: CASSSLAGTETYEQYF.

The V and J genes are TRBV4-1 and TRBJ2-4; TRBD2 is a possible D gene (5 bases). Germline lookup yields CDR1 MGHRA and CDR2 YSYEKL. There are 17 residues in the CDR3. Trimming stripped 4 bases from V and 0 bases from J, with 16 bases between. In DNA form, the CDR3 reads TGCGCCAGCAGCCTCAGAGGAGGCCGGGAAGCCAAAAACATTCAGTACTTC. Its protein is CASSLRGGREAKNIQYF.

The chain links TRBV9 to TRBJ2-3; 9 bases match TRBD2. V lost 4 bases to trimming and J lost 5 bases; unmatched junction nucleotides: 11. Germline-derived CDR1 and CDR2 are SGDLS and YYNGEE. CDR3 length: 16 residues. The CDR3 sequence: CASSLLPAGGEDTQYF. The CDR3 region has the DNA TGTGCCAGCAGCCTTCTCCCAGCGGGAGGTGAAGATACGCAGTATTTT.

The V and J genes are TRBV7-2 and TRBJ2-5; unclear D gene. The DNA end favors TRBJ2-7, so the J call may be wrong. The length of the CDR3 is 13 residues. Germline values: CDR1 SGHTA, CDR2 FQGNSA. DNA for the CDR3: TGTGCCAGCAGCTTACCGGCCTTGAACGAGCAGTACTTC. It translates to CASSLPALNEQYF.

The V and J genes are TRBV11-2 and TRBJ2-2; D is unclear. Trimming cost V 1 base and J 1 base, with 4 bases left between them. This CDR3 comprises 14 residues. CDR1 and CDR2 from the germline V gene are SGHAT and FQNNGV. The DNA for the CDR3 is TGTGCCAGCAGCTTAGGGCAGAACACCGGGGAGCTGTTTTTT. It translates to CASSLGQNTGELFF. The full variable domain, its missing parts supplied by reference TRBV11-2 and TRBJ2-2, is EAGVAQSPRYKIIEKRQSVAFWCNPISGHATLYWYQQILGQGPKLLIQFQNNGVVDDSQLPKDRFSAERLKGVDSTLKIQPAKLEDSAVYLCASSLGQNTGELFFGEGSRLTVL.

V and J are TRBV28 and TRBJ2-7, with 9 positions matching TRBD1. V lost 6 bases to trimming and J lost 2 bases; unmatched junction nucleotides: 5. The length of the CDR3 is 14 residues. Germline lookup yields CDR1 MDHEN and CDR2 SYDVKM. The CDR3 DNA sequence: TGTGCCAGCAGAGGGGGGACAGGGCCCTACGAGCAGTACTTC. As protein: CASRGGTGPYEQYF. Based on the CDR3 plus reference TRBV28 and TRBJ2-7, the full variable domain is DVKVTQSSRYLVKRTGEKVFLECVQDMDHENMFWYRQDPGLGLRLIYFSYDVKMKEKGDIPEGYSVSREKKERFSLILESASTNQTSMYLCASRGGTGPYEQYFGPGTRLTVT.

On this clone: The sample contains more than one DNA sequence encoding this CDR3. CDR3 coding DNA: TGTGCCAGCAGCTTGGCCGGAAACACTGAAGCTTTCTTT. This gives the protein CASSLAGNTEAFF. The chain uses TRBV5-4 and TRBJ1-1; D is uncertain. Between the trimmed V and J ends, which lost 0 bases and 2 bases, there was a span of 5 bases. The CDR3 runs to 13 residues. CDR1 is SGHNT, CDR2 YYREEE, per germline (reference sequence).

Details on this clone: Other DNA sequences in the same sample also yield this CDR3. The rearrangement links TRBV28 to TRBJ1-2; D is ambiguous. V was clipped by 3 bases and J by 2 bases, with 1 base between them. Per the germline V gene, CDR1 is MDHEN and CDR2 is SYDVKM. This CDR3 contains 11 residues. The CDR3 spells CASSLNYGYTF. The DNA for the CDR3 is TGTGCCAGCAGTTTGAACTATGGCTACACCTTC.

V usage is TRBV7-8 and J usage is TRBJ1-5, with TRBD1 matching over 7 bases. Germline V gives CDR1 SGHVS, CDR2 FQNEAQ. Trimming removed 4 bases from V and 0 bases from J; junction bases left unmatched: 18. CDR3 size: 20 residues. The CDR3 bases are TGTGCCAGCAGCTGGCTCCCAGGGGGGCGAAGATCCACTAGCAATCAGCCCCAGCATTTT. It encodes CASSWLPGGRRSTSNQPQHF.

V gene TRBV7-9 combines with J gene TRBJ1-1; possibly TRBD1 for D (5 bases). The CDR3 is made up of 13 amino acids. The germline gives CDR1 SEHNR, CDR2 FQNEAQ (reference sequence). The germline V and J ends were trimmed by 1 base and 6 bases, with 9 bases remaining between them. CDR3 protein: CASSLDRYAEAFF. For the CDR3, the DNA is TGTGCCAGCAGCTTAGACAGGTACGCTGAAGCTTTCTTT.

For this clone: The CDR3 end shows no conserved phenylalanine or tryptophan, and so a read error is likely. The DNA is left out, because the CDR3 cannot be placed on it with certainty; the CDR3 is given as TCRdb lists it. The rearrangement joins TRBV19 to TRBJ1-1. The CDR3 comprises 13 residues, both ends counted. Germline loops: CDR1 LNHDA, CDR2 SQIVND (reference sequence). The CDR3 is CASSIAGSSSPLL.

CDR3: CASSLAKSSYEQYF. CDR3 nucleotides: TGTGCCAGCAGCTTGGCTAAGAGCTCCTACGAGCAGTACTTC. V and J are TRBV5-4 and TRBJ2-7; no definite D call. The CDR3 consists of 14 residues. Germline V CDR1 and CDR2: SGHNT, YYREEE (reference sequence). With 0 bases removed from V and 0 bases from J, the gap between germline ends came to 7 bases.

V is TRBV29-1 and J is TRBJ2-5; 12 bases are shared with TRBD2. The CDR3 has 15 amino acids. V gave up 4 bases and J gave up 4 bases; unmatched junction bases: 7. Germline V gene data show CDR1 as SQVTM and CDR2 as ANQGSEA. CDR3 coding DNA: TGCAGCGTTGGAGGACTAGCGGGATACCGAGAGACCCAGTACTTC. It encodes CSVGGLAGYRETQYF.

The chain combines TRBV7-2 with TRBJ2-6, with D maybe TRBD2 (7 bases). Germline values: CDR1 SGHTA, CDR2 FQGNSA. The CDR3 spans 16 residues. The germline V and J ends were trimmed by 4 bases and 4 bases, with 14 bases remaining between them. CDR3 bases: TGTGCCAGCAGCTCTCCCGGGGGGCCAGGGGCCAACGTCCTGACTTTC. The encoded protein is CASSSPGGPGANVLTF.

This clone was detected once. The CDR3 loop reads CASSLSPGRSSANYGYTF. CDR3 in DNA: TGCGCCAGCAGCTTATCCCCGGGACGGAGTTCTGCTAACTATGGCTACACCTTC. The J gene is TRBJ1-2, the V gene TRBV5-1, with D maybe TRBD1 (5 bases). The germline V gene encodes CDR1 SGHRS and CDR2 YFSETQ. The length of the CDR3 is 18 residues. The V end was cut by 2 bases, the J end by 0 bases, with 20 bases between.

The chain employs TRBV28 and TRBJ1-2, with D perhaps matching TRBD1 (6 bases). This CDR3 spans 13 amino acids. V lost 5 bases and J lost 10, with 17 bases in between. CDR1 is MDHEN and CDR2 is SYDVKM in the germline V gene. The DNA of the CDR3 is TGTGCCAGCAGTCCCCCGGACAGAAACCACTACACCTTC. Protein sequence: CASSPPDRNHYTF.

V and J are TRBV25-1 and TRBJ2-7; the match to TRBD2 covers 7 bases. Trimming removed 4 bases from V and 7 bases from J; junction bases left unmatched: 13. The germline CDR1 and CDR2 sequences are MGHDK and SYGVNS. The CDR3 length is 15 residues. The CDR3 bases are TGTGCCAGCAGTGGAGGGAGGGCCTTGTTTTGGGAGCAGTACTTC. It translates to CASSGGRALFWEQYF.

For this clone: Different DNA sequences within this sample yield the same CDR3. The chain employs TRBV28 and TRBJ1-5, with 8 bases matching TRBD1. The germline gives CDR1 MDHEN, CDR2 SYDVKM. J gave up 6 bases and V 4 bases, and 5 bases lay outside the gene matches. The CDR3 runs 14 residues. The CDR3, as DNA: TGTGCCAGCAGTTCCGGACAGGGTGGTCAGCCCCAGCATTTT. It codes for CASSSGQGGQPQHF.